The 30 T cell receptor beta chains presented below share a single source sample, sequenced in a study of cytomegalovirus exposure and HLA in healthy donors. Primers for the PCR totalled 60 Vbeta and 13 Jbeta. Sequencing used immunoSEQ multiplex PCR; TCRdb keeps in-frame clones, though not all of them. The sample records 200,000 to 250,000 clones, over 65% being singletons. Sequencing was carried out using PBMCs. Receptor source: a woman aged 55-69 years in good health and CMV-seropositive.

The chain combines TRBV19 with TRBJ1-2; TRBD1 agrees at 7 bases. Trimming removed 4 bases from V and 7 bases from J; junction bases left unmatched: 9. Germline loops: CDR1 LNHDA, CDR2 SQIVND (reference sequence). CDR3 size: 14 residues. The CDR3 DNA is TGTGCCAGTAGTAACGAACAGGGGTTTCGTGGCTACACCTTC. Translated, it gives CASSNEQGFRGYTF.

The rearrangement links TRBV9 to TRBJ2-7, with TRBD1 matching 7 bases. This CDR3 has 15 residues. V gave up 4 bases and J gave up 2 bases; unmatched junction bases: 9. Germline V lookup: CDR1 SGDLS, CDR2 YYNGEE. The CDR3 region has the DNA TGTGCCAGCAGCCCAAGGACAGGACAAACCTACGAGCAGTACTTC. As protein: CASSPRTGQTYEQYF.

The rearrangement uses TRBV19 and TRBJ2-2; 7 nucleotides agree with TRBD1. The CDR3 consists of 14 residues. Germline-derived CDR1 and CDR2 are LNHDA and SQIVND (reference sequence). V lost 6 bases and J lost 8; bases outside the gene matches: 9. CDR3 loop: CASRRDRAGGELFF. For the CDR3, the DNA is TGTGCCAGTAGAAGAGACAGGGCCGGGGGGGAGCTGTTTTTT.

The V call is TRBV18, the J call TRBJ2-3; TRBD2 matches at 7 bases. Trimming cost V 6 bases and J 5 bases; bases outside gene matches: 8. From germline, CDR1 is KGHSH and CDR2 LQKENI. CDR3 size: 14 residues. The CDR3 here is CASSPSGGRDTQYF. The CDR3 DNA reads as TGTGCCAGCTCGCCCTCGGGAGGTCGAGATACGCAGTATTTT. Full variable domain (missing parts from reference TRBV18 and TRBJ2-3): NAGVMQNPRHLVRRRGQEARLRCSPMKGHSHVYWYRQLPEEGLKFMVYLQKENIIDESGMPKERFSAEFPKEGPSILRIQQVVRGDSAAYFCASSPSGGRDTQYFGPGTRLTVL.

The CDR3 nucleotides read TGCGCCAGCAGATCTGGGGTATCAAGCGGGGGCTACAATGAGCAGTTCTTC. Its translation is CASRSGVSSGGYNEQFF. This sequence joins TRBV5-1 and TRBJ2-1, with 8 bases matching TRBD2. The CDR3 totals 17 residues. V lost 5 bases and J lost 3; bases outside the gene matches: 13. In germline, CDR1 is SGHRS, CDR2 YFSETQ. Filled out from reference TRBV5-1 and TRBJ2-1, the complete variable domain reads KAGVTQTPRYLIKTRGQQVTLSCSPISGHRSVSWYQQTPGQGLQFLFEYFSETQRNKGNFPGRFSGRQFSNSRSEMNVSTLELGDSALYLCASRSGVSSGGYNEQFFGPGTRLTVL.

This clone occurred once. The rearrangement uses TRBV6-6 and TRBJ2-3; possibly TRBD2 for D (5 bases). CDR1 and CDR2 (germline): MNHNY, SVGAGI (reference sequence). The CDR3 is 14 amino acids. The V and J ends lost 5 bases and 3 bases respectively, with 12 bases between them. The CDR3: CASSAADMTDTQYF. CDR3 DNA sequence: TGTGCCAGCAGTGCAGCGGATATGACAGATACGCAGTATTTT.

CDR3: CAITGTGGTEAFF. Written as DNA, the CDR3 is TGTGCCATCACCGGAACAGGGGGTACTGAAGCTTTCTTT. This rearrangement joins TRBV10-3 to TRBJ1-1; TRBD1 matches 8 bases. The V segment lost 7 bases and the J segment 5 bases; nucleotides outside the gene matches: 6. The CDR3 has 13 amino acids. Germline values: CDR1 ENHRY, CDR2 SYGVKD.

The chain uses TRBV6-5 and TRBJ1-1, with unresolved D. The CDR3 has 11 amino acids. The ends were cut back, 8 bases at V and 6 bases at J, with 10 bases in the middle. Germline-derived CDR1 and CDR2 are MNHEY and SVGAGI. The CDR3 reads CASAEEPEAFF. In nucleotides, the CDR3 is TGTGCCAGCGCAGAGGAGCCTGAAGCTTTCTTT.

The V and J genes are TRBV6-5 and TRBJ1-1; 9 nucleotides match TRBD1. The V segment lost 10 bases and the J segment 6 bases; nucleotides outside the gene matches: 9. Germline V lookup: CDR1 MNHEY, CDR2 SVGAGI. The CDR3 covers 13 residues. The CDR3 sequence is CATLDRGYSEAFF. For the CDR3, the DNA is TGTGCCACCTTGGACAGGGGATATTCTGAAGCTTTCTTT.

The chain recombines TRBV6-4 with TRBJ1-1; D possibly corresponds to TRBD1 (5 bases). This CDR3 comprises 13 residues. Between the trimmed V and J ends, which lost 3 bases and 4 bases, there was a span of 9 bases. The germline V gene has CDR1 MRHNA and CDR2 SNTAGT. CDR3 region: CASSEGQGTEAFF. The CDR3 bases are TGTGCCAGCAGTGAGGGTCAGGGCACTGAAGCTTTCTTT.

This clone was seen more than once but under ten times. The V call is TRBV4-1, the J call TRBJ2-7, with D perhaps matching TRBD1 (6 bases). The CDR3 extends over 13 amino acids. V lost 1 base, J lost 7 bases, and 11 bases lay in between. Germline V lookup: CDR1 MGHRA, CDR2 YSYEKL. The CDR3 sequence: CASSQVGAGEQYF. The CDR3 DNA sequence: TGCGCCAGCAGCCAAGTGGGGGCGGGTGAGCAGTACTTC.

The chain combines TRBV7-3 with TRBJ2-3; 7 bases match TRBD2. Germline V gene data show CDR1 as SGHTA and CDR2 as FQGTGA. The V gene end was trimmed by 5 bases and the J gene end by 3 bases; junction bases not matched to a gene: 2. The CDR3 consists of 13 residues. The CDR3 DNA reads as TGTGCCAGCAGCCGGGGGGATACAGATACGCAGTATTTT. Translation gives CASSRGDTDTQYF.

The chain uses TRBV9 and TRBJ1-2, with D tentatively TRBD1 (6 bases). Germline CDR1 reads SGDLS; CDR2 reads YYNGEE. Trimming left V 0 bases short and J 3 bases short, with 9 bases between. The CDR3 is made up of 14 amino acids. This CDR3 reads CASSVGGQDYGYTF. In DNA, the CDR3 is TGTGCCAGCAGCGTAGGGGGGCAGGACTATGGCTACACCTTC.

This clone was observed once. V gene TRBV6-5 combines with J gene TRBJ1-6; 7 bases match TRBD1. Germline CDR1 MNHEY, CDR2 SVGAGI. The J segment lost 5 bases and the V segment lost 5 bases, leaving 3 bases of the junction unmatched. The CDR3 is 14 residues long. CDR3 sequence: CASSRDRDNSPLHF. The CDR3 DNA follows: TGTGCCAGCAGTCGGGACAGAGATAATTCACCCCTCCACTTT.

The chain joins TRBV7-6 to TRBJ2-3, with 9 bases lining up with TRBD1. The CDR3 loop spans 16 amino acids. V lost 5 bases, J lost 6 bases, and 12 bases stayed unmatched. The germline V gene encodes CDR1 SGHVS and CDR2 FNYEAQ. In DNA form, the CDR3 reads TGTGCCAGCAGCCCCGAACAGGGGGCAGCCGGGGATACGCAGTATTTT. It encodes CASSPEQGAAGDTQYF. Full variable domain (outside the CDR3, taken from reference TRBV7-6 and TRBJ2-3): GAGVSQSPRYKVTKRGQDVALRCDPISGHVSLYWYRQALGQGPEFLTYFNYEAQQDKSGLPNDRFSAERPEGSISTLTIQRTEQRDSAMYRCASSPEQGAAGDTQYFGPGTRLTVL.

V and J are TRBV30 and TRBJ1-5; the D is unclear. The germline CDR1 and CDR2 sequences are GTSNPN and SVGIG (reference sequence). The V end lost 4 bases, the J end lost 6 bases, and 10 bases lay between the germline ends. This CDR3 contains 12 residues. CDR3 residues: CAWKQVGQPQHF. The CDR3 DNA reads TGTGCCTGGAAGCAGGTGGGTCAGCCCCAGCATTTT.

CDR3: CASSLDLYEQYF. The CDR3 nucleotides are TGTGCCAGCAGCTTGGACTTATACGAGCAGTACTTC. The chain employs TRBV5-4 and TRBJ2-7; D uncertain. With 0 bases removed from V and 4 bases from J, the gap between germline ends came to 5 bases. The germline V gene encodes CDR1 SGHNT and CDR2 YYREEE (reference sequence). The length of the CDR3 is 12 residues.

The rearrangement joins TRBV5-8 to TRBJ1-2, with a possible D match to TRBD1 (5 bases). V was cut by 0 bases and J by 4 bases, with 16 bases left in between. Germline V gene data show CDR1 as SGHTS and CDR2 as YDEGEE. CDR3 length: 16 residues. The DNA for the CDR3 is TGTGCCAGCAGCTTGGAGTCCGGCAGGGCCCTCTATGGCTACACCTTC. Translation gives CASSLESGRALYGYTF.

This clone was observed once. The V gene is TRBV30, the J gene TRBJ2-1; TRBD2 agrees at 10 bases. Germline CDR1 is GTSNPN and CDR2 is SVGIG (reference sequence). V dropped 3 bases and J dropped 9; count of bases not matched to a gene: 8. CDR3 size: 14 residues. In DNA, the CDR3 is TGTGCCTGGAGCCCAGGCCTAGCGGGAGTTGAGCAGTTCTTC. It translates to CAWSPGLAGVEQFF.

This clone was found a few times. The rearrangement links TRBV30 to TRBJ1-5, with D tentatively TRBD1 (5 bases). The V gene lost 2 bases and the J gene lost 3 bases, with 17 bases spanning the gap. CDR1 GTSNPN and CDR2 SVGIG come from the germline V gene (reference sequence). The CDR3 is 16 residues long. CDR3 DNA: TGTGCCTGGAGTCTCGGGGGTCACCTCAACAATCAGCCCCAGCATTTT. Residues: CAWSLGGHLNNQPQHF.

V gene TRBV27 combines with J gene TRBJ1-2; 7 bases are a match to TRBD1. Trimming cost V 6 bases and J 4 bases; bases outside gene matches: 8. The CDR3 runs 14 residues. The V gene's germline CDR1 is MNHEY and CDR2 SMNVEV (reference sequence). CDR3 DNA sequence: TGTGCCAGCAGCTTCAACAGGGACAGCTATGGCTACACCTTC. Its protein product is CASSFNRDSYGYTF.

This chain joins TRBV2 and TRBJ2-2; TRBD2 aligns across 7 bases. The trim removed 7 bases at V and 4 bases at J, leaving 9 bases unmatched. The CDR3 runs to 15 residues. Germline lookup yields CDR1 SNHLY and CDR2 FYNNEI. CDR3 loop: CASTTGRLATGELFF. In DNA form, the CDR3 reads TGTGCCAGCACCACTGGGAGACTAGCCACCGGGGAGCTGTTTTTT.

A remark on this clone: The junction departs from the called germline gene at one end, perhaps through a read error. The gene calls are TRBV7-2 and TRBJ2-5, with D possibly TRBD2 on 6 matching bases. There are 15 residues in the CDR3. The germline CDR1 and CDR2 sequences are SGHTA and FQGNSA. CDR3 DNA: TGTGCCAGCAGCCGGTGGGGGACTCTAGGAACTTCTGTTCACTTC. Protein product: CASSRWGTLGTSVHF.

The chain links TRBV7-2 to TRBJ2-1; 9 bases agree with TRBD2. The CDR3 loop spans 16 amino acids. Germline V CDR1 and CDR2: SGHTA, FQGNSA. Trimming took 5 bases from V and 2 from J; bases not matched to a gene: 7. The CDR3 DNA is TGTGCCAGCAGCCCGGCGGGGGGGGGCCCCTACAATGAGCAGTTCTTC. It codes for CASSPAGGGPYNEQFF. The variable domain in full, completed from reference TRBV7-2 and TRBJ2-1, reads GAGVSQSPSNKVTEKGKDVELRCDPISGHTALYWYRQSLGQGLEFLIYFQGNSAPDKSGLPSDRFSAERTGGSVSTLTIQRTQQEDSAVYLCASSPAGGGPYNEQFFGPGTRLTVL.

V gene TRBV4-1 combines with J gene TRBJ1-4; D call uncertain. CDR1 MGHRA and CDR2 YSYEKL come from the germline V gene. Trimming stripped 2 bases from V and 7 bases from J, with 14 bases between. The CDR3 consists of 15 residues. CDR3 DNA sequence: TGCGCCAGCAGCCAACTTTCGAGGGTCGTTGAAAAACTGTTTTTT. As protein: CASSQLSRVVEKLFF.

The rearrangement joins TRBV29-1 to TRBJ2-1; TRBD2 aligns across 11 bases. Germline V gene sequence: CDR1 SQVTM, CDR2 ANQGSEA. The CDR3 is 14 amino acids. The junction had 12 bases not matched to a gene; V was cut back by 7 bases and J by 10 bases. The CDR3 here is CSGGASGRLWEQFF. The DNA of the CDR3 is TGCAGCGGGGGGGCTAGCGGGAGGTTATGGGAGCAGTTCTTC.

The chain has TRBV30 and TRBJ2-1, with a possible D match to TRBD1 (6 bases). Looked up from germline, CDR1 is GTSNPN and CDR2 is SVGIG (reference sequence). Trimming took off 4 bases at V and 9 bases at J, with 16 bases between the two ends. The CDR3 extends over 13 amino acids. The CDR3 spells CAWNAQGVGEQFF. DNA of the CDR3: TGTGCCTGGAATGCACAGGGAGTAGGTGAGCAGTTCTTC.

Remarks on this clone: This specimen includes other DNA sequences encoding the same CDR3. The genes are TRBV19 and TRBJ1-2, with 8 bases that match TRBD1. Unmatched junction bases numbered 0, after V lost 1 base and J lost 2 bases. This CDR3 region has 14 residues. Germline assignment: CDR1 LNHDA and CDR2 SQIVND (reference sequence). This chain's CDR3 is CASSIGQGNYGYTF. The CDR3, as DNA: TGTGCCAGTAGTATAGGACAGGGGAACTATGGCTACACCTTC. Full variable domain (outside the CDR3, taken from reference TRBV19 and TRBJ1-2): DGGITQSPKYLFRKEGQNVTLSCEQNLNHDAMYWYRQDPGQGLRLIYYSQIVNDFQKGDIAEGYSVSREKKESFPLTVTSAQKNPTAFYLCASSIGQGNYGYTFGSGTRLTVV.

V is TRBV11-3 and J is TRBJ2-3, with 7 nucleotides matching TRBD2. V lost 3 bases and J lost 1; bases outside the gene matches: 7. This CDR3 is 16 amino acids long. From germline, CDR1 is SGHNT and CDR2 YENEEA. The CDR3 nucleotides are TGTGCCAGCAGCTTCGGGGGGTTCGAGGGCACAGATACGCAGTATTTT. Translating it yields CASSFGGFEGTDTQYF.

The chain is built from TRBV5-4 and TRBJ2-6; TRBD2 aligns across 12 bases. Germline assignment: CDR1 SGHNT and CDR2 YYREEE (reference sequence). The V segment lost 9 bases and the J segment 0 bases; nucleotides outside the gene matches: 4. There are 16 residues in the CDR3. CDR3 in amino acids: CAIASGGASGANVLTF. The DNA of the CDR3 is TGTGCCATAGCTAGCGGGGGGGCCTCTGGGGCCAACGTCCTGACTTTC.